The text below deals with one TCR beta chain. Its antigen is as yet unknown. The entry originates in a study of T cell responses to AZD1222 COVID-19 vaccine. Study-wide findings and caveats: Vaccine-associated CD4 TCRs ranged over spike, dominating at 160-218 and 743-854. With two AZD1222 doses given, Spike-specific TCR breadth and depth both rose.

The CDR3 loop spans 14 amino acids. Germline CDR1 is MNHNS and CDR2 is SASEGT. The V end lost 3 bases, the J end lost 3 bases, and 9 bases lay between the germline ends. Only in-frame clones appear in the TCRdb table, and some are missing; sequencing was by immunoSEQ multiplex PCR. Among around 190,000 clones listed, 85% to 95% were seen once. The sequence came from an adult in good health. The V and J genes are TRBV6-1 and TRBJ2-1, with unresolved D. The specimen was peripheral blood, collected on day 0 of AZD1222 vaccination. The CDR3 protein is CASSDDPVYNEQFF. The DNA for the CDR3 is TGTGCCAGCAGTGATGACCCTGTCTACAATGAGCAGTTCTTC.